This entry concerns a single T cell receptor beta chain. Its antigen is not known. These data originate in a study of regulatory T cells in long-lasting Graves disease. Study-level findings and limits: Thyroid tissue went unexamined; only peripheral blood was analyzed. TCR diversity in persistent Graves' patients was below that of newly diagnosed ones. Favoring TRBV28, TRBJ1-2 and TRBJ2-5 was a feature seen in persistent disease.

As to time point: newly diagnosed GD, antithyroid drugs for less than 3 months. From PBMCs, RNA was extracted and then used to make the TCR library. Germline V gene data show CDR1 as MDHEN and CDR2 as SYDVKM. V shed 6 bases, J shed 5 bases, and the junction held 23 bases outside the gene matches. CDR3 length equals 20 residues. With iRepertoire HTBI primers and Arm-PCR of CDR3 regions, TCR beta libraries were built. TCRdb reprocessed the multiplex PCR reads via MiXCR and lists one record per CDR3 protein. Of about 450,000 distinct CDR3 sequences in the sample, 12% to 15% were seen once. This sample was shared with a second study, whose subject was T cells in Graves' hyperthyroidism and ophthalmopathy. That study reports: First-round RT-PCR targeting the TCR CDR3 was performed with the HTBI primer set.

The input for sequencing was peripheral blood mononuclear cells (PBMCs), taken at new diagnosis, from a patient treated with antithyroid drugs. This clonotype was obtained from a woman aged 50 to 65 with Graves disease. The chain couples TRBV28 to TRBJ1-5; 9 bases are shared with TRBD1. The CDR3 region is CASRKQRDRAVLNPHQPQHF. The CDR3 coding sequence is TGTGCCAGCAGGAAACAGCGGGACAGGGCAGTTCTGAACCCCCATCAGCCCCAGCATTTT.